This TCR beta chain was captured by sequencing in a study of T cell clusters in autoimmune cytopenias. Study-wide background: A median of about 49,000 TRB reads per sample yielded a median roughly 2,300 distinct clonotypes. Study outcomes and limitations: Primary autoimmune cytopenia patients seemingly lacked the physiological T cell clusters found in healthy donors. Exclusive TRB clusters were almost three-fold more numerous in healthy donors than in active autoimmune hepatitis.

With regard to this clonotype: Its antigen remains unidentified.

One tube held mixed TRB-A and TRB-B primer pools for touch-down PCR. No DNA is given; TCRdb re-called the multiplex PCR reads and lists each CDR3 protein once. The sample totals approximately 12,000 distinct CDR3 sequences; its top ten clones hold 3%. Approximately 40,000 genome equivalents of blood DNA were amplified for TRB. The clonotype was recovered from a human donor with an autoimmune cytopenia or autoimmune hepatitis (not recorded which). What was sequenced was peripheral blood.

CDR3: CASSYSGQGLAGGFHEQYF. V usage is TRBV6-5 and J usage is TRBJ2-7; absent DNA, TCRdb's TRBD2 call cannot be checked. CDR1 and CDR2 (germline): MNHEY, SVGAGI. The CDR3 length is 19 residues.